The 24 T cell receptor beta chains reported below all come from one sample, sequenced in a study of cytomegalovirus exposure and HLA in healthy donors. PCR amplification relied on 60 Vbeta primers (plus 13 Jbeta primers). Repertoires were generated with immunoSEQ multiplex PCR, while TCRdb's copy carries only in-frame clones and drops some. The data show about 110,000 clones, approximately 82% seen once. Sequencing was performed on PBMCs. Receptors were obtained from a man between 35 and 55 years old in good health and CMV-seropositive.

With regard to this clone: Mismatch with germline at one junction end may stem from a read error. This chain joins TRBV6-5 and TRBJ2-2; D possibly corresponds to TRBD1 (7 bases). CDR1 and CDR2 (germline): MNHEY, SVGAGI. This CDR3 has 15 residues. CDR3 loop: CASSYSRRGRRGAVF. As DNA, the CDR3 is TGTGCCAGCAGTTACAGTAGGAGGGGGCGGCGGGGAGCTGTTTTT.

The CDR3 nucleotides read TGTGCCAGCAGCCGGACTGAGAAAGAGACCCAGTACTTC. Translation: CASSRTEKETQYF. The chain couples TRBV28 to TRBJ2-5, with a weak D call TRBD2 (5 bases). Germline V CDR1 and CDR2: MDHEN, SYDVKM. The CDR3 runs 13 residues. V was shortened by 6 bases and J by 3 bases, with 11 bases between the two germline ends.

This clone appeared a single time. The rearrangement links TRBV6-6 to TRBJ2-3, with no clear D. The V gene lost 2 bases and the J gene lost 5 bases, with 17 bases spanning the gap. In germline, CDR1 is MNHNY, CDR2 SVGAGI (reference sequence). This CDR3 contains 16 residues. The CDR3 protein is CASSYPAQGAQDTQYF. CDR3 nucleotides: TGTGCCAGCAGTTACCCGGCCCAAGGAGCGCAAGATACGCAGTATTTT.

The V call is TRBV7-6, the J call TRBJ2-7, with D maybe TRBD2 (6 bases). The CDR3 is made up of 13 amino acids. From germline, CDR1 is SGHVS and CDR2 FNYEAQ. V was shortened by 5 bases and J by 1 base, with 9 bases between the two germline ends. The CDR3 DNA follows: TGTGCCAGCAGCCCGGGGACTTCCTACGAGCAGTACTTC. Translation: CASSPGTSYEQYF.

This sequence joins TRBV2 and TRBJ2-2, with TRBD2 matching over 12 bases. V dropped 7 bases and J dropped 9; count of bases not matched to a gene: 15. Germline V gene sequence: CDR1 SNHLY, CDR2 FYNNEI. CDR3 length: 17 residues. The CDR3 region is CASMGPLAGGPGRELFF. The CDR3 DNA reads TGTGCCAGCATGGGTCCCCTAGCGGGAGGGCCCGGGCGGGAGCTGTTTTTT.

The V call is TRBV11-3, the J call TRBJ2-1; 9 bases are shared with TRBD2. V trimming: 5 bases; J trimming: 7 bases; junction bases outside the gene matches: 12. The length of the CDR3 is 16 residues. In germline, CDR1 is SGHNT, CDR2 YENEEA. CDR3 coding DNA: TGTGCCAGCAGCCGCGGGGGGGCAGGGGAGGCGAATGAGCAGTTCTTC. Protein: CASSRGGAGEANEQFF.

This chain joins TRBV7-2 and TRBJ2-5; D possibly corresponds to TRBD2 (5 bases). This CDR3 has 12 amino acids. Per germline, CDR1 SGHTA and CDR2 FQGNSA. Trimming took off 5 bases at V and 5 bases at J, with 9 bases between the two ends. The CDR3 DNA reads TGTGCCAGCAGCCACCCGGGGGAGACCCAGTACTTC. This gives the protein CASSHPGETQYF.

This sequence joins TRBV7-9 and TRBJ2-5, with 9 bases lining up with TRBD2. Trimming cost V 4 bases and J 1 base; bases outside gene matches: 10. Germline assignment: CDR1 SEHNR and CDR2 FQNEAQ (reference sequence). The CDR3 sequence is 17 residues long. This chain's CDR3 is CASSSVQGLAPQETQYF. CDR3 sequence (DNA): TGTGCCAGCAGCTCGGTGCAGGGACTAGCTCCCCAAGAGACCCAGTACTTC. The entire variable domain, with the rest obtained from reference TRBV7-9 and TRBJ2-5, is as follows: DTGVSQNPRHKITKRGQNVTFRCDPISEHNRLYWYRQTLGQGPEFLTYFQNEAQLEKSRLLSDRFSAERPKGSFSTLEIQRTEQGDSAMYLCASSSVQGLAPQETQYFGPGTRLLVL.

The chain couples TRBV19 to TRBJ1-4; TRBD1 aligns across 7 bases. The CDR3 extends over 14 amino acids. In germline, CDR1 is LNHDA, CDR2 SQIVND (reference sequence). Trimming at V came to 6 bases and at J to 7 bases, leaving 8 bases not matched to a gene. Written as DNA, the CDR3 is TGTGCCAGTAGCTATCAGGGGGGCGTTGAAAAACTGTTTTTT. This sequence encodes CASSYQGGVEKLFF.

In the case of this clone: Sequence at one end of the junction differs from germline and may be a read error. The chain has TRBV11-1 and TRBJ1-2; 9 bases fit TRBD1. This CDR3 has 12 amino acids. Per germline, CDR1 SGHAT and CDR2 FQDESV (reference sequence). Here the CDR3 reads CASSLRTGVMGF. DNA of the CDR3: TGTGCCAGCAGCCTCCGGACAGGGGTGATGGGCTTC.

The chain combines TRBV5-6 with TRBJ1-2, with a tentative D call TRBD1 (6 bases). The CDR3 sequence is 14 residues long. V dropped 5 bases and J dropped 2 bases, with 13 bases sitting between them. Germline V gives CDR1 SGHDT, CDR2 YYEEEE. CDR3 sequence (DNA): TGTGCCAGCAGGACCCTCACAGGGAACTATGGCTACACCTTC. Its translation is CASRTLTGNYGYTF.

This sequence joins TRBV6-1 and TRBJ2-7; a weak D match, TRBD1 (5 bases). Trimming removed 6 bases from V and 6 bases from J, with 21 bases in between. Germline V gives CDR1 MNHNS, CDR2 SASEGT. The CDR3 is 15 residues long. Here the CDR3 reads CASSIRADPMAEQYF. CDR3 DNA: TGTGCCAGCAGCATCAGGGCGGACCCTATGGCCGAGCAGTACTTC.

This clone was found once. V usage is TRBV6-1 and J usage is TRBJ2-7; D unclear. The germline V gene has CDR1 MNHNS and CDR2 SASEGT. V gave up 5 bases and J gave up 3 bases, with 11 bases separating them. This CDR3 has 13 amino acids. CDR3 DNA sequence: TGTGCCAGCAGTACAGAATTCGGCTACGAGCAGTACTTC. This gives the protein CASSTEFGYEQYF.

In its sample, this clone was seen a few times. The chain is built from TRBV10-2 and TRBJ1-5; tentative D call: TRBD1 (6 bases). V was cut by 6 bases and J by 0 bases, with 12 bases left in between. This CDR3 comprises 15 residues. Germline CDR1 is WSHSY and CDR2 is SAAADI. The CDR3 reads CASRPPGDSNQPQHF. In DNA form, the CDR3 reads TGCGCCAGCAGGCCACCAGGGGATAGCAATCAGCCCCAGCATTTT.

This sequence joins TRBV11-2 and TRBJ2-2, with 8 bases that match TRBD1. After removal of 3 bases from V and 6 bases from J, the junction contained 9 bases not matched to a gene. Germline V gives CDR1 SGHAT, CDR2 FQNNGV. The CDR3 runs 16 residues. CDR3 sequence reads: CASSLSRGLAAGELFF. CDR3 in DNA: TGTGCCAGCAGCTTGAGCAGGGGGCTTGCGGCCGGGGAGCTGTTTTTT.

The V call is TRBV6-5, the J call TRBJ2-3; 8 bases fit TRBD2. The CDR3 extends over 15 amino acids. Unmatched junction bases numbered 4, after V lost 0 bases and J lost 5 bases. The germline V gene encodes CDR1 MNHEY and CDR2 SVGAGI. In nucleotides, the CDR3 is TGTGCCAGCAGTTACTCAACTAGCGGTATAGATACGCAGTATTTT. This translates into CASSYSTSGIDTQYF.

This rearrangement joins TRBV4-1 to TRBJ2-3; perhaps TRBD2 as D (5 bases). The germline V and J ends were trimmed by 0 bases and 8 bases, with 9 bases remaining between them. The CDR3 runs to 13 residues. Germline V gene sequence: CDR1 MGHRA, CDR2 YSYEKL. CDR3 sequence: CASSQDREGTQYF. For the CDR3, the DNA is TGCGCCAGCAGCCAAGACCGGGAAGGTACGCAGTATTTT.

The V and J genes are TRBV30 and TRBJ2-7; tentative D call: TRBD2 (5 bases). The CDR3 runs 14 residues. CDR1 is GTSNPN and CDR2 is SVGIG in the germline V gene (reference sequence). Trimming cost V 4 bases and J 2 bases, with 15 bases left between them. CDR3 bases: TGTGCCTGGAATGCCGTGAGCGGCGCCTACGAGCAGTACTTC. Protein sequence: CAWNAVSGAYEQYF.

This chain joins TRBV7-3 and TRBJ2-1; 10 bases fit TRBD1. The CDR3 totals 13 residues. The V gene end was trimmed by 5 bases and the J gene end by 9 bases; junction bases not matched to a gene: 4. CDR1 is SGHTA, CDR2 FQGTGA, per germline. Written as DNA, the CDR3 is TGTGCCAGCAGCCCGACAGGGGGCAGTGAGCAGTTCTTC. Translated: CASSPTGGSEQFF.

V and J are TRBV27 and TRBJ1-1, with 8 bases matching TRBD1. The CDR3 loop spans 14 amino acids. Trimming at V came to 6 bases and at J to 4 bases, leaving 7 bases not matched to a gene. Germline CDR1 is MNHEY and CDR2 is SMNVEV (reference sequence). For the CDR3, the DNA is TGTGCCAGCAGGGTGGACAGGGCTTTCACTGAAGCTTTCTTT. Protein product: CASRVDRAFTEAFF.

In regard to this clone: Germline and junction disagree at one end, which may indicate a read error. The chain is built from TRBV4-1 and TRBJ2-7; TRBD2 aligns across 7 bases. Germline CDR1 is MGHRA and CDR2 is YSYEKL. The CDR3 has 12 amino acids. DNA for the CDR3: TGTGCCAGCAGCGGCGGGAGCTACGAGCAGTACTTC. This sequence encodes CASSGGSYEQYF.

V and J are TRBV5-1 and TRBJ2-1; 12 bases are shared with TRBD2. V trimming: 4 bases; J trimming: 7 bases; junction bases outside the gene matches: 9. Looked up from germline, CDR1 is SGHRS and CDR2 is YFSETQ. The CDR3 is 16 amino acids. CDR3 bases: TGCGCCAGCAGCCCCGAGGGGACTAGCGGGCGAAATGAGCAGTTCTTC. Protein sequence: CASSPEGTSGRNEQFF.

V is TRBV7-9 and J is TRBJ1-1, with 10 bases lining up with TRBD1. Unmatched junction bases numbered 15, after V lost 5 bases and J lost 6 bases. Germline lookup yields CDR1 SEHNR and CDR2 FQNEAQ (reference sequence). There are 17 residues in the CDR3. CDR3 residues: CASSLNSAGTGVAEAFF. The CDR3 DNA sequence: TGTGCCAGCAGCCTAAACAGCGCAGGGACAGGGGTTGCTGAAGCTTTCTTT. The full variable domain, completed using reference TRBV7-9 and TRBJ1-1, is DTGVSQNPRHKITKRGQNVTFRCDPISEHNRLYWYRQTLGQGPEFLTYFQNEAQLEKSRLLSDRFSAERPKGSFSTLEIQRTEQGDSAMYLCASSLNSAGTGVAEAFFGQGTRLTVV.

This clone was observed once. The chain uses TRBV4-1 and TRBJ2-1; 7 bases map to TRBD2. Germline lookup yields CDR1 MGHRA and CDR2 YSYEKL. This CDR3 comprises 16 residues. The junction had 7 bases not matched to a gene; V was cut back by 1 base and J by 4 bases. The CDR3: CASSQGRWGGYNEQFF. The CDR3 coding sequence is TGCGCCAGCAGCCAAGGGAGGTGGGGGGGGTACAATGAGCAGTTCTTC.